This T cell receptor (beta chain) originates from a study of blood T cell repertoires in COVID-19. TCRdb's copy holds only in-frame clones and misses some; the assay was immunoSEQ multiplex PCR. The repertoire holds 200,000 or so clones, 86% seen once, with 3% to 4.5% in the top ten. The CDR3 runs to 15 residues. V shed 0 bases and J shed 7 bases, with 15 bases lying between them. CDR1 LGHNA and CDR2 YSLEER come from the germline V gene. The chain recombines TRBV4-3 with TRBJ1-2; D is uncertain. The clonotype was recovered from a middle-aged woman with acute COVID-19. Sample: PBMCs or T cells enriched from blood (not recorded which). The CDR3 loop reads CASSQDFARVGGYTF. For the CDR3, the DNA is TGCGCCAGCAGCCAAGATTTCGCCCGGGTAGGTGGCTACACCTTC.